The 30 T cell receptor beta chains below all came from one sample that was sequenced in a study of blood T cell repertoires in COVID-19. Assay: immunoSEQ multiplex PCR; the TCRdb copy retains only in-frame clones and omits some. The table lists some 97,000 clones, around 85% of them singletons. Sequencing was carried out using peripheral blood. These receptors were collected from a human donor in a cohort sampled during active COVID-19.

CDR3 loop: CASSGGTTGTNYGYTF. Here the CDR3 DNA reads TGTGCCAGCAGCGGGGGAACGACGGGAACTAACTATGGCTACACCTTC. This chain uses TRBV9 with TRBJ1-2; D is uncertain. From germline, CDR1 is SGDLS and CDR2 YYNGEE. V was cut by 3 bases and J by 0 bases, with 15 bases left in between. The CDR3 runs to 16 residues.

The rearrangement joins TRBV5-1 to TRBJ2-1, with 10 nucleotides matching TRBD2. This CDR3 spans 15 amino acids. After removal of 4 bases from V and 8 bases from J, the junction contained 9 bases not matched to a gene. Per germline, CDR1 SGHRS and CDR2 YFSETQ. The CDR3 protein is CASSIAGTSADEQFF. CDR3 bases: TGCGCCAGCAGCATCGCCGGGACTAGCGCCGATGAGCAGTTCTTC.

The J gene is TRBJ2-7, the V gene TRBV7-2; TRBD1 matches 9 bases. V lost 3 bases and J lost 7; bases outside the gene matches: 10. The CDR3 is 15 amino acids. Germline lookup yields CDR1 SGHTA and CDR2 FQGNSA. CDR3: CASSFGDRDSVEQYF. CDR3 nucleotide sequence: TGTGCCAGCAGCTTTGGGGACAGGGATTCGGTTGAGCAGTACTTC.

In this sample, this clone turned up once. The rearrangement links TRBV4-1 to TRBJ2-3, with a tentative D call TRBD1 (6 bases). This CDR3 is 16 amino acids long. The V end lost 0 bases, the J end lost 4 bases, and 14 bases lay between the germline ends. Germline V gene lookup returns CDR1 MGHRA and CDR2 YSYEKL. The CDR3 protein is CASSQDPQGGADTQYF. CDR3 sequence (DNA): TGCGCCAGCAGCCAAGATCCACAGGGCGGTGCAGATACGCAGTATTTT.

This clone was seen only once. The V gene is TRBV6-5, the J gene TRBJ2-3, with 9 bases aligning to TRBD1. The CDR3 contains 11 residues. V shed 8 bases and J 14 bases; nucleotides not matched to a gene: 8. Germline V gene sequence: CDR1 MNHEY, CDR2 SVGAGI. Here the CDR3 reads CASLGDRGAYF. CDR3 in DNA: TGTGCCAGCCTAGGAGACAGGGGGGCGTATTTT.

This clone was counted between two and nine times. CDR3 region: CSVDSVWEETQYF. The DNA for the CDR3 is TGCAGCGTCGATAGCGTCTGGGAAGAGACCCAGTACTTC. The chain recombines TRBV29-1 with TRBJ2-5, with D perhaps matching TRBD2 (5 bases). Germline CDR1 reads SQVTM; CDR2 reads ANQGSEA. The V end lost 6 bases, the J end lost 3 bases, and 14 bases lay between the germline ends. The CDR3 has 13 amino acids.

The genes are TRBV9 and TRBJ2-6; no firm D call. Germline V gene lookup returns CDR1 SGDLS and CDR2 YYNGEE. V gave up 3 bases and J gave up 0 bases, with 10 bases separating them. The CDR3 loop spans 16 amino acids. For the CDR3, the DNA is TGTGCCAGCAGCGACCCCTACAGCTCTGGGGCCAACGTCCTGACTTTC. This translates into CASSDPYSSGANVLTF.

This clone came up once. The chain carries TRBV19 and TRBJ1-2, with D perhaps matching TRBD1 (5 bases). CDR1 and CDR2 from the germline V gene are LNHDA and SQIVND (reference sequence). Trimming cost V 9 bases and J 7 bases, with 24 bases left between them. The CDR3 runs 15 residues. DNA for the CDR3: TGTGCCAGCGCTCACCCCAGGTCGGGGGTTTCTGGCTACACCTTC. Translation: CASAHPRSGVSGYTF.

V usage is TRBV6-1 and J usage is TRBJ2-1; the D gene is possibly TRBD1 (5 bases). V was pared by 2 bases and J by 7 bases, with 9 bases between. The CDR3 consists of 13 residues. Germline CDR1 is MNHNS and CDR2 is SASEGT. The CDR3 DNA is TGTGCCAGCAGTGAACAGGGTCGGAATGAGCAGTTCTTC. Amino acid sequence: CASSEQGRNEQFF.

The gene calls are TRBV25-1 and TRBJ2-5; D not resolved. Per the germline V gene, CDR1 is MGHDK and CDR2 is SYGVNS. V shed 0 bases and J shed 5 bases, with 19 bases lying between them. CDR3 length equals 17 residues. The CDR3 sequence: CASSEYPRDSYRETQYF. The CDR3 DNA follows: TGTGCCAGCAGTGAATATCCGCGAGATAGTTATCGGGAGACCCAGTACTTC.

V is TRBV10-1 and J is TRBJ2-7; a weak D match, TRBD2 (5 bases). The V end was cut by 6 bases, the J end by 4 bases, with 16 bases between. The CDR3 length is 14 residues. Germline lookup yields CDR1 WNHNN and CDR2 SYGVQD (reference sequence). CDR3 bases: TGCGCCAGCAGACCCCCTAGCAGTAGTTACGAGCAGTACTTC. Residues: CASRPPSSSYEQYF.

This chain connects TRBV5-6 to TRBJ1-3; D gene ambiguous. The CDR3 loop spans 16 amino acids. V lost 0 bases and J 0 bases, leaving 10 bases between the germline ends. Germline CDR1 and CDR2: SGHDT and YYEEEE. This CDR3 is CASSLGRPSSGNTIYF. CDR3 DNA: TGTGCCAGCAGCTTGGGGAGGCCCAGCTCTGGAAACACCATATATTTT.

V and J are TRBV30 and TRBJ1-4, with a possible D match to TRBD1 (6 bases). The CDR3 is 15 residues long. V lost 2 bases and J 4 bases, leaving 14 bases between the germline ends. Germline V CDR1 and CDR2: GTSNPN, SVGIG (reference sequence). The CDR3 is CAWSPRTVLNEKLFF. The CDR3 DNA follows: TGTGCCTGGAGTCCGAGGACAGTACTTAATGAAAAACTGTTTTTT.

The rearrangement uses TRBV6-4 and TRBJ2-1; the D gene is possibly TRBD2 (6 bases). Trimming removed 0 bases from V and 9 bases from J, with 9 bases in between. Germline V gives CDR1 MRHNA, CDR2 SNTAGT. CDR3 size: 13 residues. The CDR3, as DNA: TGTGCCAGCAGTGACTCGTTGGGAGGTGAGCAGTTCTTC. Its translation is CASSDSLGGEQFF.

V gene TRBV7-2 combines with J gene TRBJ2-3, with a tentative D call TRBD1 (6 bases). V shed 5 bases and J shed 0 bases, with 9 bases lying between them. CDR1 SGHTA and CDR2 FQGNSA come from the germline V gene. This CDR3 has 14 amino acids. The CDR3 nucleotides read TGTGCCAGCAGCCTCGGACAGAGCACAGATACGCAGTATTTT. This sequence encodes CASSLGQSTDTQYF.

The chain combines TRBV9 with TRBJ2-1, with a possible D match to TRBD2 (5 bases). The germline CDR1 and CDR2 sequences are SGDLS and YYNGEE. V lost 0 bases and J lost 4, with 14 bases in between. CDR3 length: 16 amino acids. The CDR3 reads CASSVGPSGGYNEQFF. Here the CDR3 DNA reads TGTGCCAGCAGCGTAGGTCCGTCCGGAGGTTACAATGAGCAGTTCTTC.

This clone is a singleton in its sample. The gene calls are TRBV28 and TRBJ1-1; D unclear. Per the germline V gene, CDR1 is MDHEN and CDR2 is SYDVKM. Trimming shortened V by 3 bases and J by 1 base, and 6 bases separated the two germline ends. The CDR3 contains 13 residues. CDR3 nucleotide sequence: TGTGCCAGCAGTTTGGAGGCGAACACTGAAGCTTTCTTT. Its translation is CASSLEANTEAFF.

The rearrangement uses TRBV5-4 and TRBJ2-7; D ambiguous. Germline CDR1 SGHNT, CDR2 YYREEE (reference sequence). CDR3 length: 13 amino acids. Trimming cost V 0 bases and J 2 bases, with 6 bases left between them. The CDR3 nucleotides read TGTGCCAGCAGCTTGGCCGGTACCTACGAGCAGTACTTC. Its translation is CASSLAGTYEQYF.

The chain uses TRBV19 and TRBJ2-1; TRBD2 matches 14 bases. Germline CDR1 LNHDA, CDR2 SQIVND (reference sequence). The junction had 9 bases not matched to a gene; V was cut back by 4 bases and J by 7 bases. The CDR3 covers 17 residues. CDR3 sequence (DNA): TGTGCCAGTAGTAAAGGACTAGCGGGAGGCTTAGGGAATGAGCAGTTCTTC. This sequence encodes CASSKGLAGGLGNEQFF. Based on the CDR3 plus reference TRBV19 and TRBJ2-1, the full variable domain is DGGITQSPKYLFRKEGQNVTLSCEQNLNHDAMYWYRQDPGQGLRLIYYSQIVNDFQKGDIAEGYSVSREKKESFPLTVTSAQKNPTAFYLCASSKGLAGGLGNEQFFGPGTRLTVL.

The chain is built from TRBV10-1 and TRBJ2-1; 11 nucleotides line up with TRBD2. V lost 5 bases to trimming and J lost 6 bases; unmatched junction nucleotides: 9. CDR1 and CDR2 (germline): WNHNN, SYGVQD (reference sequence). The length of the CDR3 is 16 residues. The CDR3 loop reads CASSHQGLAVANEQFF. DNA for the CDR3: TGCGCCAGCAGTCACCAGGGACTAGCGGTGGCCAATGAGCAGTTCTTC.

V usage is TRBV25-1 and J usage is TRBJ1-2; 7 bases agree with TRBD1. V trimming: 7 bases; J trimming: 8 bases; junction bases outside the gene matches: 7. This CDR3 region has 12 residues. Germline CDR1 reads MGHDK; CDR2 reads SYGVNS. CDR3 sequence (DNA): TGTGCCAGCACGGAGACAGGGCGAGGCTACACCTTC. Its translation: CASTETGRGYTF.

The chain couples TRBV6-5 to TRBJ1-5; the D gene is possibly TRBD1 (5 bases). Germline values: CDR1 MNHEY, CDR2 SVGAGI. This CDR3 has 15 residues. The germline V and J ends were trimmed by 6 bases and 3 bases, with 15 bases remaining between them. CDR3 nucleotides: TGTGCCAGCAGGGCTAAACGGGGGACCAATCAGCCCCAGCATTTT. The encoded protein is CASRAKRGTNQPQHF.

The gene calls are TRBV10-2 and TRBJ2-2; the match to TRBD1 covers 8 bases. In germline, CDR1 is WSHSY, CDR2 SAAADI. The CDR3 extends over 16 amino acids. V shed 3 bases, J shed 3 bases, and the junction held 6 bases outside the gene matches. The CDR3 reads CASSDRGQADTGELFF. Written as DNA, the CDR3 is TGCGCCAGCAGTGATAGGGGACAGGCGGACACCGGGGAGCTGTTTTTT.

The rearrangement joins TRBV6-2 or TRBV6-3 to TRBJ2-7, with 9 nucleotides matching TRBD1. This CDR3 contains 16 residues. V shed 7 bases, J shed 2 bases, and the junction held 12 bases outside the gene matches. CDR1 MNHEY and CDR2 SVGEGT come from the germline V gene. This CDR3 is CASTPGQGFFPYEQYF. As DNA, the CDR3 is TGTGCCAGCACCCCGGGACAGGGATTTTTCCCCTACGAGCAGTACTTC.

This sequence joins TRBV5-1 and TRBJ2-3; TRBD2 agrees at 11 bases. CDR1 SGHRS and CDR2 YFSETQ come from the germline V gene. V dropped 0 bases and J dropped 4; count of bases not matched to a gene: 7. The CDR3 is made up of 17 amino acids. The CDR3 DNA follows: TGCGCCAGCAGCTTGGGCTCGGGTAGCGGGGGGGCAGATACGCAGTATTTT. It encodes CASSLGSGSGGADTQYF.

The V call is TRBV5-1, the J call TRBJ1-3; 7 nucleotides match TRBD1. The CDR3 runs to 15 residues. The V segment lost 4 bases and the J segment 0 bases; nucleotides outside the gene matches: 4. Per germline, CDR1 SGHRS and CDR2 YFSETQ. As DNA, the CDR3 is TGCGCCAGCAGCACGTCAGGGGGCTCTGGAAACACCATATATTTT. Protein: CASSTSGGSGNTIYF.

The chain is built from TRBV15 and TRBJ1-5; no firm D call. The V end was cut by 0 bases, the J end by 3 bases, with 9 bases between. In germline, CDR1 is LNHNV, CDR2 YYDKDF (reference sequence). CDR3 length: 15 amino acids. CDR3 coding DNA: TGTGCCACCAGCAGAGACCCGAGTAACAATCAGCCCCAGCATTTT. Translation gives CATSRDPSNNQPQHF.

The V call is TRBV7-2, the J call TRBJ2-7, with TRBD2 as a possible D gene (5 bases). V was trimmed by 5 bases and J by 0 bases, leaving 14 bases between them. This CDR3 has 15 residues. The germline gives CDR1 SGHTA, CDR2 FQGNSA. CDR3 sequence: CASSPPGFASYEQYF. In nucleotides, the CDR3 is TGTGCCAGCAGCCCACCGGGATTCGCCTCCTACGAGCAGTACTTC.

The rearrangement uses TRBV20-1 and TRBJ2-7; 7 bases are shared with TRBD1. The CDR3 runs 13 residues. V trimming: 3 bases; J trimming: 4 bases; junction bases outside the gene matches: 6. In germline, CDR1 is DFQATT, CDR2 SNEGSKA (reference sequence). The CDR3 DNA reads TGCAGTGCTAGTCGGGGCAGGGGGTACGAGCAGTACTTC. It translates to CSASRGRGYEQYF.

This chain uses TRBV7-9 with TRBJ1-4; D is unclear. Germline lookup yields CDR1 SEHNR and CDR2 FQNEAQ (reference sequence). CDR3 length: 11 amino acids. V lost 5 bases and J lost 13, with 11 bases in between. In DNA form, the CDR3 reads TGTGCCAGCAGCCCGGACCGGGGACTGTTTTTT. Amino acid sequence: CASSPDRGLFF.